This T cell receptor beta chain was captured by sequencing in a study of blood T cell repertoires in COVID-19. Across the study: Samples of COVID-19 (acute and convalescent) were obtained from the United States, Italy and Spain. Nucleic acid was either cDNA or gDNA, and it came from T cells, B-cell-depleted T cells, or PBMCs.

Germline V gives CDR1 SEHNR, CDR2 FQNEAQ (reference sequence). CDR3 length equals 13 residues. Trimming shortened V by 8 bases and J by 2 bases, and 10 bases separated the two germline ends. As originally analysed: Counts of nucleated cells, estimated from reference gene primer amplification, were obtained. The repertoire was sequenced with immunoSEQ multiplex PCR; TCRdb's copy has only in-frame clones and lacks some. Clonal size and the V and J genes are those of that table, whereas D and trimming came from the DNA. The table lists approximately 200,000 clones, more than 75% of them singletons. This chain uses TRBV7-9 with TRBJ1-3; perhaps TRBD1 as D (6 bases). The source of this sequence is a man aged 45-65 years with acute or convalescent COVID-19. Material for sequencing was peripheral blood. In DNA form, the CDR3 reads TGTGCCAGCGCACAGGGTACTGGAAACACCATATATTTT. As protein: CASAQGTGNTIYF.